The T cell receptor (beta chain) described here comes from a study of cytomegalovirus exposure and HLA in healthy donors. PCR amplification relied on 60 Vbeta primers (plus 13 Jbeta primers). Repertoires were generated with immunoSEQ multiplex PCR, while TCRdb's copy carries only in-frame clones and drops some. Its clone listing holds about 96,000 clones. The CDR3 consists of 15 residues. The junction had 9 bases not matched to a gene; V was cut back by 3 bases and J by 7 bases. CDR1 is SGHDT and CDR2 is YYEEEE in the germline V gene. The rearrangement joins TRBV5-6 to TRBJ2-2; TRBD1 matches 7 bases. The source of this sequence is a woman between 25 and 40 years old in good health and CMV-seronegative. Material: PBMCs. The CDR3 nucleotides read TGTGCCAGCAGCTCATTGGGACAGACACGCGGGGAGCTGTTTTTT. This codes for CASSSLGQTRGELFF. Full variable domain (rest looked up from reference TRBV5-6 and TRBJ2-2): DAGVTQSPTHLIKTRGQQVTLRCSPKSGHDTVSWYQQALGQGPQFIFQYYEEEERQRGNFPDRFSGHQFPNYSSELNVNALLLGDSALYLCASSSLGQTRGELFFGEGSRLTVL.